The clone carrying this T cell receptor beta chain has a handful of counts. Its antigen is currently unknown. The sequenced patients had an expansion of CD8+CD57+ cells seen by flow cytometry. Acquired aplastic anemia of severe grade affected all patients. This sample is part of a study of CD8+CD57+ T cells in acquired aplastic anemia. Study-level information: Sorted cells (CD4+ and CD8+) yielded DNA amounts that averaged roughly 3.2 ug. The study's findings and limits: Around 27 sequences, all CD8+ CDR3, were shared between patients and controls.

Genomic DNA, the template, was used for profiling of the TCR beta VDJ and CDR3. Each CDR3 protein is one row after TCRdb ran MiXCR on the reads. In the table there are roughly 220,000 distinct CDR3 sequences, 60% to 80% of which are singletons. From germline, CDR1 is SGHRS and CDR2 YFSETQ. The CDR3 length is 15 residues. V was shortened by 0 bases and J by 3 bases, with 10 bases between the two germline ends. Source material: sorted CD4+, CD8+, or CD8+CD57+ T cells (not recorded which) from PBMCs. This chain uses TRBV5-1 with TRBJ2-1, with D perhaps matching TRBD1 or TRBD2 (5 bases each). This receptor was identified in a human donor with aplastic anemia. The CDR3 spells CASSLDLGDYNEQFF. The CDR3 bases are TGCGCCAGCAGCTTGGATTTGGGGGACTACAATGAGCAGTTCTTC.